The next 28 T cell receptor beta chains were all read from a single sample in a study of CD8 T cells in Susac syndrome. Reverse transcription of roughly 0.5 to 1 ug RNA was carried out with random hexamers. TCRdb passed the immunoSEQ multiplex PCR reads through MiXCR, listing each CDR3 protein once. The table includes about 430,000 distinct CDR3 sequences, approximately 85% detected once. Sequencing was done on a sample of CD8+ T cells from PBMCs. Receptor source: a human donor with multiple sclerosis.

This clonotype has just one count. The chain recombines TRBV28 with TRBJ2-7, with TRBD2 matching 7 bases. The V gene's germline CDR1 is MDHEN and CDR2 SYDVKM. CDR3 length equals 15 residues. V was pared by 6 bases and J by 0 bases, with 8 bases of the junction left unmatched. CDR3: CASRAGLQSSYEQYF. As DNA, the CDR3 is TGTGCCAGCAGAGCGGGACTCCAGAGCTCCTACGAGCAGTACTTC.

This chain uses TRBV5-4 with TRBJ2-3, with 12 bases lining up with TRBD2. Germline V CDR1 and CDR2: SGHNT, YYREEE (reference sequence). Trimming at V came to 0 bases and at J to 5 bases, leaving 10 bases not matched to a gene. CDR3 length equals 18 residues. DNA of the CDR3: TGTGCCAGCAGCTTGGGGCTAGCGGGGGGGCCTGGTAGAGATACGCAGTATTTT. It specifies CASSLGLAGGPGRDTQYF.

The DNA for the CDR3 is TGTGCCAGCAGTTTTGGACAGGGCAGGAGCTCCTACGAGCAGTACTTC. Translation gives CASSFGQGRSSYEQYF. The gene calls are TRBV7-6 and TRBJ2-7; 8 bases are a match to TRBD1. The CDR3 runs 16 residues. CDR1 and CDR2 (germline): SGHVS, FNYEAQ. The V gene end was trimmed by 6 bases and the J gene end by 0 bases; junction bases not matched to a gene: 10.

The chain has TRBV6-2 or TRBV6-3 and TRBJ2-7, with 9 bases identical to TRBD1. From germline, CDR1 is MNHEY and CDR2 SVGEGT. There are 14 residues in the CDR3. J lost 4 bases, V lost 6 bases, and 7 bases had no gene match. This chain's CDR3 is CASSPGGTGYEQYF. The DNA for the CDR3 is TGTGCCAGCAGCCCCGGGGGGACAGGGTACGAGCAGTACTTC.

The chain has TRBV7-9 and TRBJ2-2, with TRBD2 matching over 7 bases. Germline CDR1 reads SEHNR; CDR2 reads FQNEAQ (reference sequence). The CDR3 length is 16 residues. V was clipped by 5 bases and J by 0 bases; unmatched bases: 6. The CDR3 loop is CASSPRLAANTGELFF. CDR3 nucleotide sequence: TGTGCCAGCAGCCCAAGACTAGCCGCGAACACCGGGGAGCTGTTTTTT.

CDR3 in amino acids: CAWSWTGGMNTEAFF. The CDR3 nucleotides are TGTGCCTGGAGTTGGACAGGGGGAATGAACACTGAAGCTTTCTTT. The chain recombines TRBV30 with TRBJ1-1; 10 bases fit TRBD1. Germline CDR1 and CDR2: GTSNPN and SVGIG (reference sequence). Trimming at V came to 2 bases and at J to 0 bases, leaving 3 bases not matched to a gene. There are 15 residues in the CDR3.

V and J are TRBV12-3 or TRBV12-4 and TRBJ2-7; D unresolved. This CDR3 has 16 amino acids. Trimming cost V 3 bases and J 2 bases, with 17 bases left between them. CDR3 loop: CASSFSVVIETYEQYF. The CDR3 region has the DNA TGTGCCAGCAGTTTTTCCGTCGTAATCGAAACCTACGAGCAGTACTTC.

The rearrangement joins TRBV4-1 to TRBJ2-7; 9 nucleotides align to TRBD2. The J segment lost 6 bases and the V segment lost 0 bases, leaving 6 bases of the junction unmatched. Looked up from germline, CDR1 is MGHRA and CDR2 is YSYEKL. The CDR3 spans 15 residues. The CDR3 spells CASSQDPAGGLEQYF. The CDR3 DNA reads as TGCGCCAGCAGCCAAGATCCAGCGGGGGGTCTCGAGCAGTACTTC.

This chain links TRBV5-1 with TRBJ2-3, with TRBD2 matching over 12 bases. This CDR3 is built from 17 residues. The J segment lost 2 bases and the V segment lost 3 bases, leaving 7 bases of the junction unmatched. CDR1 is SGHRS, CDR2 YFSETQ, per germline. CDR3 coding DNA: TGCGCCAGCAGCTCGATACTAGCGGGGGGCATCACAGATACGCAGTATTTT. Translated: CASSSILAGGITDTQYF.

This clonotype was seen more than once but under ten times. This sequence joins TRBV6-1 and TRBJ2-7, with TRBD1 matching 7 bases. The germline gives CDR1 MNHNS, CDR2 SASEGT. Trimming at V came to 1 base and at J to 0 bases, leaving 3 bases not matched to a gene. The CDR3 loop spans 15 amino acids. The CDR3 is CASSEETGNSYEQYF. In DNA, the CDR3 is TGTGCCAGCAGTGAAGAGACAGGGAACTCCTACGAGCAGTACTTC.

The chain links TRBV6-2 or TRBV6-3 to TRBJ2-2; 9 nucleotides match TRBD2. The germline CDR1 and CDR2 sequences are MNHEY and SVGEGT. Germline trimming cut 5 bases from V and 1 base from J; bases unmatched to any gene: 5. CDR3 length: 16 residues. In DNA form, the CDR3 reads TGTGCCAGCAGTATCGGACTAGCGAAGAACACCGGGGAGCTGTTTTTT. Amino acids: CASSIGLAKNTGELFF.

The chain recombines TRBV27 with TRBJ1-2; no clear D. This CDR3 spans 17 amino acids. Germline lookup yields CDR1 MNHEY and CDR2 SMNVEV (reference sequence). The ends were cut back, 2 bases at V and 0 bases at J, with 16 bases in the middle. As DNA, the CDR3 is TGTGCCAGCAGTTTAGGGTACGGAACAATACCTAACTATGGCTACACCTTC. Protein product: CASSLGYGTIPNYGYTF.

The chain joins TRBV6-5 to TRBJ1-1; D is unclear. From germline, CDR1 is MNHEY and CDR2 SVGAGI. This CDR3 is 12 amino acids long. Trimming removed 5 bases at V and 4 bases at J, with 8 bases between. The CDR3, as DNA: TGTGCCAGCAGTGCGGGAATCACTGAAGCTTTCTTT. It is translated as CASSAGITEAFF.

The rearrangement links TRBV4-1 to TRBJ2-7; TRBD1 agrees at 10 bases. CDR1 MGHRA and CDR2 YSYEKL come from the germline V gene. Trimming cost V 0 bases and J 3 bases; bases outside gene matches: 5. The CDR3 runs 16 residues. The CDR3 DNA reads as TGCGCCAGCAGCCAAGAGGCCGGACAGGGGGGCTACGAGCAGTACTTC. Its protein is CASSQEAGQGGYEQYF.

CDR3 amino acids: CASRATSGKYNEQFF. The CDR3 nucleotides read TGTGCCAGCAGAGCGACTAGTGGTAAATACAATGAGCAGTTCTTC. V and J are TRBV12-3 or TRBV12-4 and TRBJ2-1; TRBD2 might be the D (6 bases). This CDR3 is 15 amino acids long. V was clipped by 6 bases and J by 4 bases, with 16 bases between them.

CDR3 nucleotides: TGTGCCAGCAGCCCAGACGGGACAGGGTACGGAGAGACCCAGTACTTC. Residues: CASSPDGTGYGETQYF. This chain joins TRBV11-1 and TRBJ2-5; TRBD1 aligns across 9 bases. The trim removed 5 bases at V and 4 bases at J, leaving 11 bases unmatched. Looked up from germline, CDR1 is SGHAT and CDR2 is FQDESV (reference sequence). The CDR3 totals 16 residues. The variable domain in full, completed from reference TRBV11-1 and TRBJ2-5, reads EAEVAQSPRYKITEKSQAVAFWCDPISGHATLYWYRQILGQGPELLVQFQDESVVDDSQLPKDRFSAERLKGVDSTLKIQPAELGDSAMYLCASSPDGTGYGETQYFGPGTRLLVL.

The chain is built from TRBV27 and TRBJ1-2, with D uncertain. The CDR3 is 12 amino acids. Germline CDR1 MNHEY, CDR2 SMNVEV (reference sequence). Trimming removed 10 bases at V and 2 bases at J, with 11 bases between. CDR3 loop: CATREQNYGYTF. Here the CDR3 DNA reads TGTGCCACGAGAGAACAAAACTATGGCTACACCTTC.

This clonotype showed up just a few times. This chain joins TRBV5-1 and TRBJ2-7; D is undetermined. Trimming stripped 5 bases from V and 3 bases from J, with 12 bases between. The CDR3 extends over 13 amino acids. Germline assignment: CDR1 SGHRS and CDR2 YFSETQ. The CDR3 loop reads CASRLTDNYEQYF. CDR3 sequence (DNA): TGCGCCAGCAGACTGACGGATAACTACGAGCAGTACTTC.

V gene TRBV12-3 or TRBV12-4 combines with J gene TRBJ2-3, with 9 bases identical to TRBD2. This CDR3 has 16 residues. V trimming: 1 base; J trimming: 3 bases; junction bases outside the gene matches: 5. DNA for the CDR3: TGTGCCAGCAGTTTAGAAGTAGCGGGAGCTACAGATACGCAGTATTTT. The encoded protein is CASSLEVAGATDTQYF.

V usage is TRBV11-2 and J usage is TRBJ1-6, with D uncertain. Germline-derived CDR1 and CDR2 are SGHAT and FQNNGV. V lost 5 bases, J lost 4 bases, and 18 bases lay in between. The CDR3 consists of 17 residues. The chain's CDR3 is CASSPGSPRIYNSPLHF. CDR3 nucleotide sequence: TGTGCCAGCAGCCCCGGGTCCCCAAGGATTTATAATTCACCCCTCCACTTT.

CDR3 loop: CASSAHSSGSGNEQFF. CDR3 bases: TGTGCCAGCAGCGCCCACAGTAGCGGGAGCGGAAATGAGCAGTTCTTC. The chain is built from TRBV9 and TRBJ2-1; 9 nucleotides line up with TRBD2. V lost 3 bases, J lost 7 bases, and 11 bases stayed unmatched. Germline values: CDR1 SGDLS, CDR2 YYNGEE. The CDR3 has 16 amino acids.

V and J are TRBV30 and TRBJ2-7; 9 bases are a match to TRBD1. The CDR3 has 14 residues. The V gene's germline CDR1 is GTSNPN and CDR2 SVGIG (reference sequence). The V gene end was trimmed by 5 bases and the J gene end by 3 bases; junction bases not matched to a gene: 8. The CDR3 protein is CAWGPGTGIYEQYF. Here the CDR3 DNA reads TGTGCCTGGGGTCCCGGGACAGGGATCTACGAGCAGTACTTC.

Only one count was recorded for this clonotype. J is TRBJ2-7 and V is TRBV20-1; D tentatively reads TRBD1 or TRBD2 (6 bases each). With 0 bases removed from V and 5 bases from J, the gap between germline ends came to 20 bases. CDR3 length: 16 residues. CDR1 DFQATT and CDR2 SNEGSKA come from the germline V gene (reference sequence). The CDR3 here is CSAREGGRVFLNEQYF. For the CDR3, the DNA is TGCAGTGCTAGAGAGGGGGGCAGGGTGTTTCTCAACGAGCAGTACTTC.

The chain couples TRBV30 to TRBJ2-7; unclear D gene. V dropped 4 bases and J dropped 5 bases, with 18 bases sitting between them. Germline lookup yields CDR1 GTSNPN and CDR2 SVGIG (reference sequence). The length of the CDR3 is 14 residues. The CDR3 protein is CAWTFGGLLNEQYF. CDR3 coding DNA: TGTGCCTGGACTTTCGGCGGATTGCTAAACGAGCAGTACTTC. Using reference TRBV30 and TRBJ2-7 for the parts outside the CDR3, the full variable domain is SQTIHQWPATLVQPVGSPLSLECTVEGTSNPNLYWYRQAAGRGLQLLFYSVGIGQISSEVPQNLSASRPQDRQFILSSKKLLLSDSGFYLCAWTFGGLLNEQYFGPGTRLTVT.

This chain joins TRBV6-1 and TRBJ2-7, with D unresolved. V was cut by 1 base and J by 0 bases, with 10 bases left in between. The length of the CDR3 is 15 residues. Germline CDR1 and CDR2: MNHNS and SASEGT. This chain's CDR3 is CASSEGNSYSYEQYF. As DNA, the CDR3 is TGTGCCAGCAGTGAAGGCAACTCCTACTCCTACGAGCAGTACTTC.

This clonotype has only one observation. The chain uses TRBV2 and TRBJ2-5; the D is unclear. The V gene's germline CDR1 is SNHLY and CDR2 FYNNEI. The CDR3 contains 11 residues. Trimming removed 6 bases from V and 5 bases from J, with 7 bases in between. CDR3: CASREWETQYF. The CDR3 bases are TGTGCCAGCAGGGAATGGGAGACCCAGTACTTC.

The chain combines TRBV5-6 with TRBJ2-1, with unresolved D. The CDR3 totals 15 residues. Germline V gives CDR1 SGHDT, CDR2 YYEEEE. Trimming removed 0 bases at V and 0 bases at J, with 7 bases between. The CDR3 DNA reads TGTGCCAGCAGCTTGGTGGGGAACTCCTACAATGAGCAGTTCTTC. Amino acids: CASSLVGNSYNEQFF.

This clonotype was recorded a few times. The rearrangement uses TRBV14 and TRBJ2-7; TRBD1 is a possible D gene (6 bases). Deletions cut 5 bases from V and 10 bases from J, with 21 bases between. CDR3 size: 14 residues. The germline gives CDR1 SGHDN, CDR2 FVKESK. As DNA, the CDR3 is TGTGCCAGCAGCTCCCTGGACAGCCCCTGGGAACAGTACTTC. Residues: CASSSLDSPWEQYF.